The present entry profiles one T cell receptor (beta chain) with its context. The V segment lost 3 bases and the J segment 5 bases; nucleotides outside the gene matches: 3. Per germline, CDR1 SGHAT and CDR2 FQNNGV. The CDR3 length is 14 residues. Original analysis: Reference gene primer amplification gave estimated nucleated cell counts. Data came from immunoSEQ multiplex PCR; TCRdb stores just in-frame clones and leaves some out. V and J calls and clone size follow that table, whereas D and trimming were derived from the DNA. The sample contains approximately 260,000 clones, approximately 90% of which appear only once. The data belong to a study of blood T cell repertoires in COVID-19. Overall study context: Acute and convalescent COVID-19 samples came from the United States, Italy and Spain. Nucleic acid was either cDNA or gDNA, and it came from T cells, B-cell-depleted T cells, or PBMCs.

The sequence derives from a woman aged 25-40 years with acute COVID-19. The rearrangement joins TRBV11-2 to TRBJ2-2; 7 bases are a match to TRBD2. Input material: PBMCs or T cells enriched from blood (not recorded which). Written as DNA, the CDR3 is TGTGCCAGCAGCTTCCGCGGGAGTACCGGGGAGCTGTTTTTT. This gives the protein CASSFRGSTGELFF.